This TCR beta chain appears in the sequencing data of a study of PD-L1 blockade in urothelial cancer. Study background: Patients took up atezolizumab at some point between 2014 and 2015 at 1,200 mg intravenously every 3 weeks. At 3 weeks after treatment start (second dose) and again at 6 weeks, blood was analyzed.

The repertoire was sequenced with immunoSEQ multiplex PCR; TCRdb's copy has only in-frame clones and lacks some. This table holds around 50,000 clones, around 89% found once. The time point denotes: peripheral blood 6 weeks after treatment start. Pretreatment and on-treatment blood mononuclear cell samples were taken, totaling between 1 and 8 time points per patient. V was clipped by 7 bases and J by 0 bases, with 9 bases between them. This CDR3 region has 14 residues. Germline lookup yields CDR1 SNHLY and CDR2 FYNNEI. The receptor comes from a man aged 55 to 70 with urothelial cancer. This specimen consisted of PBMCs, obtained around atezolizumab (anti-PD-L1) treatment. V gene TRBV2 combines with J gene TRBJ2-2, with a weak D call TRBD2 (6 bases). Written as DNA, the CDR3 is TGTGCCAGCATCAGGAGGGCGAACACCGGGGAGCTGTTTTTT. Its translation: CASIRRANTGELFF.